This T cell receptor (beta chain) was documented in a study of blood T cell repertoires in COVID-19. As for the study in general: Samples representing acute and convalescent COVID-19 were sourced from the United States, Italy and Spain.

Using immunoSEQ multiplex PCR, the repertoire was profiled, and TCRdb retains in-frame clones only, with some absent. This table holds 100,000 to 150,000 clones, roughly 90% found once. Trimming cost V 2 bases and J 5 bases; bases outside gene matches: 8. Germline CDR1 reads MDHEN; CDR2 reads SYDVKM. The CDR3 is made up of 17 amino acids. Sample: peripheral blood. The V gene is TRBV28, the J gene TRBJ2-2; 10 bases map to TRBD2. The sequence came from a man in his 70s with active COVID-19. CDR3: CASSLPGLAVKTGELFF. CDR3 in DNA: TGTGCCAGCAGTTTACCCGGACTAGCGGTTAAGACCGGGGAGCTGTTTTTT.